This T cell receptor beta chain was documented in a study of T cell responses to AZD1222 COVID-19 vaccine. The study, taken as a whole, reports: It should be noted that donors were predominantly white British and more often female, and clonal diversity was possibly underestimated. The span of vaccine-associated CD4 TCRs extended across spike, with dominance at 160-218 and 743-854. Without day 14 samples, only post-peak T cell repertoires were studied.

The data were produced by immunoSEQ multiplex PCR, yet TCRdb's version contains in-frame clones alone and is incomplete. This table holds about 130,000 clones, approximately 93% found once. As to this clone: As yet, its antigen is unknown.

Trimming took off 5 bases at V and 3 bases at J, with 13 bases between the two ends. The CDR3 is 14 residues long. CDR1 and CDR2 from the germline V gene are SNHLY and FYNNEI. Sample: peripheral blood, taken on day 0 of AZD1222 vaccination. This rearrangement joins TRBV2 to TRBJ2-5; the D gene is possibly TRBD1 (5 bases). The clonotype comes from an adult in good health. The CDR3 protein is CASSRQSREETQYF. The CDR3 nucleotides are TGTGCCAGCAGTCGACAGTCAAGAGAAGAGACCCAGTACTTC.